Below, 18 T cell receptor beta chains from the same sample are listed, as sequenced in a study of blood T cell repertoires in COVID-19. Assay used: immunoSEQ multiplex PCR; TCRdb lists only in-frame clones, some missing. The repertoire has 500,000 to 600,000 clones, less than 90% of them found once; the top ten carry about 8%. Sequencing was done on a sample of peripheral blood. The receptors were sampled from a woman in her forties or fifties with COVID-19, enrolled during active disease.

The V call is TRBV7-9, the J call TRBJ1-1; D remains ambiguous. The CDR3 is made up of 12 amino acids. V dropped 0 bases and J dropped 7 bases, with 6 bases sitting between them. Per germline, CDR1 SEHNR and CDR2 FQNEAQ (reference sequence). CDR3 in amino acids: CASSLARVEAFF. CDR3 nucleotide sequence: TGTGCCAGCAGCTTAGCGCGAGTTGAAGCTTTCTTT.

This clone appeared a single time. CDR3: CASSLLTGLSNQPQHF. In DNA form, the CDR3 reads TGTGCCAGCAGCTTACTCACAGGCCTTAGCAATCAGCCCCAGCATTTT. The chain employs TRBV7-8 and TRBJ1-5, with a weak D call TRBD1 (5 bases). CDR3 length: 16 amino acids. Trimming shortened V by 2 bases and J by 0 bases, and 11 bases separated the two germline ends. From germline, CDR1 is SGHVS and CDR2 FQNEAQ.

J is TRBJ1-2 and V is TRBV29-1; 8 bases match TRBD1. J lost 11 bases, V lost 0 bases, and 11 bases had no gene match. In germline, CDR1 is SQVTM, CDR2 ANQGSEA. CDR3 length equals 14 residues. Here the CDR3 reads CSVEDEPRGQSYTF. CDR3 DNA sequence: TGCAGCGTTGAAGATGAGCCCAGGGGGCAAAGTTACACCTTC.

The chain couples TRBV29-1 to TRBJ2-5; the match to TRBD1 covers 10 bases. From germline, CDR1 is SQVTM and CDR2 ANQGSEA. This CDR3 is 13 amino acids long. J gave up 5 bases and V 6 bases, and 6 bases lay outside the gene matches. CDR3 coding DNA: TGCAGCGTAGCAGACAGGGGGCTGGAGACCCAGTACTTC. As protein: CSVADRGLETQYF.

Concerning this clone itself: Different DNA sequences within this sample yield the same CDR3. This chain connects TRBV6-5 to TRBJ2-1; 12 nucleotides align to TRBD2. The trim removed 0 bases at V and 6 bases at J, leaving 3 bases unmatched. Looked up from germline, CDR1 is MNHEY and CDR2 is SVGAGI. The CDR3 is 16 residues long. The CDR3 reads CASSYSLAGGPNEQFF. The CDR3 coding sequence is TGTGCCAGCAGTTACTCTCTAGCGGGGGGGCCCAATGAGCAGTTCTTC.

The V gene is TRBV7-9, the J gene TRBJ1-4, with D hard to call. Trimming took off 5 bases at V and 3 bases at J, with 16 bases between the two ends. Germline V gene data show CDR1 as SEHNR and CDR2 as FQNEAQ (reference sequence). The CDR3 is 16 residues long. The CDR3 DNA is TGTGCCAGCAGCCAGACGGGTAACCCGGCTAATGAAAAACTGTTTTTT. It yields the protein CASSQTGNPANEKLFF.

This chain uses TRBV9 with TRBJ2-2, with 10 bases aligning to TRBD2. V lost 4 bases to trimming and J lost 6 bases; unmatched junction nucleotides: 12. Per germline, CDR1 SGDLS and CDR2 YYNGEE. This CDR3 has 17 residues. CDR3 nucleotides: TGTGCCAGCAGCCCAACTGGGAGCGGGGGGGCCCCCGGGGAGCTGTTTTTT. Encoded protein: CASSPTGSGGAPGELFF.

The sample holds one count of this clone. The rearrangement links TRBV5-4 to TRBJ1-1; D call uncertain. This CDR3 has 14 residues. Looked up from germline, CDR1 is SGHNT and CDR2 is YYREEE (reference sequence). The V and J ends lost 6 bases and 1 base respectively, with 13 bases between them. CDR3 nucleotide sequence: TGTGCCAGCATCCCGACAAACCAGAACACTGAAGCTTTCTTT. It yields the protein CASIPTNQNTEAFF.

The chain couples TRBV28 to TRBJ2-7; possible D gene TRBD1, 5 bases. This CDR3 contains 15 residues. The germline gives CDR1 MDHEN, CDR2 SYDVKM. The V end was cut by 2 bases, the J end by 2 bases, with 13 bases between. In DNA, the CDR3 is TGTGCCAGCAGTTTAGGGCTTAGGGGCCCCTACGAGCAGTACTTC. It is translated as CASSLGLRGPYEQYF.

The chain is built from TRBV9 and TRBJ2-5, with a tentative D call TRBD1 (6 bases). This CDR3 spans 14 amino acids. Trimming stripped 4 bases from V and 4 bases from J, with 14 bases between. Germline CDR1 and CDR2: SGDLS and YYNGEE. The CDR3 DNA is TGTGCCAGCAGCATGGGGGCAGGATCAGAGACCCAGTACTTC. Its protein product is CASSMGAGSETQYF.

The chain has TRBV30 and TRBJ2-2, with a possible D match to TRBD2 (6 bases). Germline V gives CDR1 GTSNPN, CDR2 SVGIG (reference sequence). The CDR3 is 14 residues long. The V and J ends lost 0 bases and 5 bases respectively, with 10 bases between them. For the CDR3, the DNA is TGTGCCTGGAGTGTCCCAGGGAGGACCGGGGAGCTGTTTTTT. Translated: CAWSVPGRTGELFF.

As DNA, the CDR3 is TGTGCCAGCAGTTTACTGGGGGGGCTACCCACAGATACGCAGTATTTT. Translation gives CASSLLGGLPTDTQYF. The chain carries TRBV27 and TRBJ2-3, with a tentative D call TRBD2 (7 bases). CDR1 is MNHEY and CDR2 is SMNVEV in the germline V gene (reference sequence). This CDR3 has 16 residues. The V end lost 2 bases, the J end lost 2 bases, and 14 bases lay between the germline ends.

The V call is TRBV3-1 (or the pseudogene TRBV3-2), the J call TRBJ2-2; D perhaps matches TRBD2 (6 bases). This CDR3 comprises 14 residues. The V end lost 3 bases, the J end lost 3 bases, and 8 bases lay between the germline ends. Germline values: CDR1 LGHDT, CDR2 YNNKEL (reference sequence). CDR3 amino acids: CASSQGLYTGELFF. The CDR3 coding sequence is TGTGCCAGCAGCCAGGGACTTTACACCGGGGAGCTGTTTTTT.

This clone was picked up one time. The chain is built from TRBV6-1 and TRBJ2-7; 10 bases agree with TRBD2. This CDR3 spans 18 amino acids. Germline CDR1 reads MNHNS; CDR2 reads SASEGT. V lost 4 bases, J lost 2 bases, and 14 bases stayed unmatched. CDR3 nucleotide sequence: TGTGCCAGCAGTGCCGGGACGGCCCTAGCGGGGGTCACCTACGAGCAGTACTTC. This gives the protein CASSAGTALAGVTYEQYF.

The V call is TRBV2, the J call TRBJ2-1, with no clear D. Trimming took 8 bases from V and 0 from J, leaving 14 bases between them. The CDR3 sequence is 15 residues long. CDR1 and CDR2 from the germline V gene are SNHLY and FYNNEI. In DNA, the CDR3 is TGTGCCAGCGTCCTACTGGTAAGCTCCTACAATGAGCAGTTCTTC. Its protein is CASVLLVSSYNEQFF.

The chain has TRBV30 and TRBJ1-2; 7 nucleotides agree with TRBD1. V shed 2 bases, J shed 6 bases, and the junction held 3 bases outside the gene matches. The CDR3 has 12 amino acids. Germline CDR1 reads GTSNPN; CDR2 reads SVGIG (reference sequence). The CDR3: CAWSRGGDGYTF. The DNA of the CDR3 is TGTGCCTGGAGTCGAGGGGGCGATGGCTACACCTTC. Drawing the rest from reference TRBV30 and TRBJ1-2, the complete variable domain is SQTIHQWPATLVQPVGSPLSLECTVEGTSNPNLYWYRQAAGRGLQLLFYSVGIGQISSEVPQNLSASRPQDRQFILSSKKLLLSDSGFYLCAWSRGGDGYTFGSGTRLTVV.

In the case of this clone: Different DNA sequences within this sample yield the same CDR3. The rearrangement uses TRBV19 and TRBJ1-5; D is perhaps TRBD1 (6 bases). The CDR3 length is 14 residues. The V gene's germline CDR1 is LNHDA and CDR2 SQIVND (reference sequence). Trimming shortened V by 5 bases and J by 5 bases, and 13 bases separated the two germline ends. The CDR3 protein is CASSPQGSYQPQHF. CDR3 bases: TGTGCCAGTAGTCCTCAGGGGAGTTATCAGCCCCAGCATTTT.

The chain is built from TRBV5-1 and TRBJ1-2; 9 bases align to TRBD1. This CDR3 region has 16 residues. Germline CDR1 is SGHRS and CDR2 is YFSETQ. Trimming took 0 bases from V and 5 from J; bases not matched to a gene: 8. The CDR3 region has the DNA TGCGCCAGCAGCTTGGGGATCAGGACAGGGGAGTATGGCTACACCTTC. As protein: CASSLGIRTGEYGYTF. The full variable domain, with the rest looked up from reference TRBV5-1 and TRBJ1-2, is KAGVTQTPRYLIKTRGQQVTLSCSPISGHRSVSWYQQTPGQGLQFLFEYFSETQRNKGNFPGRFSGRQFSNSRSEMNVSTLELGDSALYLCASSLGIRTGEYGYTFGSGTRLTVV.